The 16 T cell receptor beta chains in this list originate from one sample, sequenced in a study of shared T cell receptors in the human thymus. The repertoire was sequenced with immunoSEQ multiplex PCR; TCRdb's copy has only in-frame clones and lacks some. The sample has over 650,000 clones, 87% seen once. The same specimen was also included in a second study, on human thymus T cells.

What was sequenced was thymocytes. These TCRs come from a boy younger than two with a congenital heart defect.

This chain joins TRBV7-4 and TRBJ1-1; TRBD1 matches at 9 bases. The V segment lost 3 bases and the J segment 3 bases; nucleotides outside the gene matches: 5. The germline gives CDR1 SGHVT, CDR2 SQSDAQ. CDR3 length: 15 residues. CDR3 loop: CASSLKDRGYTEAFF. The CDR3 nucleotides are TGTGCCAGCAGCTTGAAGGACAGGGGATACACTGAAGCTTTCTTT. Full variable domain (missing parts from reference TRBV7-4 and TRBJ1-1): GAGVSQSPRYKVAKRGRDVALRCDSISGHVTLYWYRQTLGQGSEVLTYSQSDAQRDKSGRPSGRFSAERPERSVSTLKIQRTEQGDSAVYLCASSLKDRGYTEAFFGQGTRLTVV.

The CDR3 sequence is CATSSPPLAGACEQYF. CDR3 DNA: TGTGCCACCAGCAGTCCCCCACTAGCGGGAGCATGCGAGCAGTACTTC. V gene TRBV15 combines with J gene TRBJ2-7; 11 bases map to TRBD2. Losses at the gene ends were 3 bases for V and 6 bases for J; bases not matched to a gene: 10. The CDR3 has 16 amino acids. CDR1 LNHNV and CDR2 YYDKDF come from the germline V gene (reference sequence).

V is TRBV18 and J is TRBJ2-7; maybe TRBD1 (6 bases). Germline V gene lookup returns CDR1 KGHSH and CDR2 LQKENI. The CDR3 contains 15 residues. The V gene lost 1 base and the J gene lost 3 bases, with 13 bases spanning the gap. The CDR3 is CASSPRQALRYEQYF. As DNA, the CDR3 is TGTGCCAGCTCACCACGACAGGCTCTACGCTACGAGCAGTACTTC.

This clone has a handful of counts. The chain employs TRBV7-9 and TRBJ1-4, with D unresolved. CDR1 is SEHNR, CDR2 FQNEAQ, per germline (reference sequence). There are 13 residues in the CDR3. The V gene lost 5 bases and the J gene lost 6 bases, with 10 bases spanning the gap. CDR3 sequence reads: CASSRRRYEKLFF. The CDR3 bases are TGTGCCAGCAGCCGGAGACGATATGAAAAACTGTTTTTT. Filled out from reference TRBV7-9 and TRBJ1-4, the complete variable domain reads DTGVSQNPRHKITKRGQNVTFRCDPISEHNRLYWYRQTLGQGPEFLTYFQNEAQLEKSRLLSDRFSAERPKGSFSTLEIQRTEQGDSAMYLCASSRRRYEKLFFGSGTQLSVL.

This clone was found a few times. This chain uses TRBV5-6 with TRBJ2-7; TRBD1 aligns across 8 bases. The CDR3 totals 17 residues. With 4 bases clipped from V and 0 bases from J, the junction kept 12 bases outside the gene matches. CDR1 is SGHDT, CDR2 YYEEEE, per germline. Here the CDR3 DNA reads TGTGCCAGCAGCCTCTACGCCCGGACAGGGAGCTCCTACGAGCAGTACTTC. Translation gives CASSLYARTGSSYEQYF.

This clone was observed a handful of times. The chain has TRBV5-4 and TRBJ1-1, with D possibly matching TRBD1 (5 bases). The CDR3 is 13 residues long. V dropped 4 bases and J dropped 3 bases, with 10 bases sitting between them. CDR1 and CDR2 from the germline V gene are SGHNT and YYREEE (reference sequence). CDR3 bases: TGTGCCAGCAGCAGGGGAAGAGACACTGAAGCTTTCTTT. Translation gives CASSRGRDTEAFF.

The V gene is TRBV25-1, the J gene TRBJ2-5; 7 bases map to TRBD2. The CDR3 loop spans 17 amino acids. Germline-derived CDR1 and CDR2 are MGHDK and SYGVNS. V shed 6 bases and J 2 bases; nucleotides not matched to a gene: 15. DNA of the CDR3: TGTGCCAGCAGAACTAGGGAGGGGAGAGGGAATCAAGAGACCCAGTACTTC. Encoded protein: CASRTREGRGNQETQYF.

This clone appeared a single time. V gene TRBV9 combines with J gene TRBJ1-4; no clear D. V was cut by 0 bases and J by 5 bases, with 5 bases left in between. CDR1 is SGDLS and CDR2 is YYNGEE in the germline V gene. This CDR3 region has 13 residues. The CDR3 DNA is TGTGCCAGCAGCGTAGGTCTCAATGAAAAACTGTTTTTT. This sequence encodes CASSVGLNEKLFF. The full variable domain, its missing parts supplied by reference TRBV9 and TRBJ1-4, is DSGVTQTPKHLITATGQRVTLRCSPRSGDLSVYWYQQSLDQGLQFLIQYYNGEERAKGNILERFSAQQFPDLHSELNLSSLELGDSALYFCASSVGLNEKLFFGSGTQLSVL.

Details on this clone: This same CDR3 is encoded by further DNA sequences in the sample. The chain has TRBV5-6 and TRBJ2-3; TRBD1 might be the D (6 bases). Germline values: CDR1 SGHDT, CDR2 YYEEEE. The CDR3 spans 15 residues. Trimming took 1 base from V and 6 from J, leaving 15 bases between them. CDR3: CASSLRLAGADTQYF. Written as DNA, the CDR3 is TGTGCCAGCAGCTTGAGGCTGGCAGGGGCGGATACGCAGTATTTT.

The genes are TRBV27 and TRBJ1-3; no clear D gene. The CDR3 runs to 16 residues. V lost 0 bases and J lost 0, with 9 bases in between. Germline assignment: CDR1 MNHEY and CDR2 SMNVEV (reference sequence). CDR3 loop: CASSLSSRDSGNTIYF. As DNA, the CDR3 is TGTGCCAGCAGTTTATCGAGCCGGGACTCTGGAAACACCATATATTTT.

The chain uses TRBV28 and TRBJ1-2, with D possibly TRBD1 on 5 matching bases. The CDR3 sequence is 15 residues long. Looked up from germline, CDR1 is MDHEN and CDR2 is SYDVKM. Trimming took off 2 bases at V and 5 bases at J, with 15 bases between the two ends. CDR3 in amino acids: CASSLPTGSGYGYTF. CDR3 sequence (DNA): TGTGCCAGCAGTTTACCGACGGGTTCAGGGTATGGCTACACCTTC.

The V and J genes are TRBV27 and TRBJ1-5; D gene unclear. V lost 9 bases and J 0 bases, leaving 12 bases between the germline ends. In germline, CDR1 is MNHEY, CDR2 SMNVEV (reference sequence). The CDR3 extends over 14 amino acids. DNA for the CDR3: TGTGCCAGAGGAAGACTTAATAGCAATCAGCCCCAGCATTTT. It specifies CARGRLNSNQPQHF.

CDR3 residues: CASIPLGYTF. CDR3 in DNA: TGTGCCAGCATTCCACTTGGCTACACCTTC. This chain joins TRBV2 and TRBJ1-2; D is unresolved. Looked up from germline, CDR1 is SNHLY and CDR2 is FYNNEI. The CDR3 covers 10 residues. Trimming pared 7 bases from V and 7 bases from J, leaving 7 bases between.

V is TRBV4-1 and J is TRBJ2-1, with 8 bases matching TRBD1. The CDR3 totals 17 residues. Germline V gives CDR1 MGHRA, CDR2 YSYEKL. With 4 bases clipped from V and 0 bases from J, the junction kept 8 bases outside the gene matches. CDR3 sequence: CASSRSTGAFSYNEQFF. In DNA, the CDR3 is TGCGCCAGCAGCCGGTCGACAGGGGCCTTCTCCTACAATGAGCAGTTCTTC.

The chain carries TRBV5-1 and TRBJ2-5; no clear D. The CDR3 runs 14 residues. V was cut by 0 bases and J by 1 base, with 7 bases left in between. The germline V gene has CDR1 SGHRS and CDR2 YFSETQ. CDR3 nucleotides: TGCGCCAGCAGCTTGGTTTCCAGCCAAGAGACCCAGTACTTC. The encoded protein is CASSLVSSQETQYF.

The CDR3 here is CASSESGGGSYIGAAFF. Here the CDR3 DNA reads TGTGCCAGCAGCGAATCTGGGGGGGGATCATATATAGGGGCAGCTTTCTTT. The chain employs TRBV28 and TRBJ1-1, with a weak D call TRBD1 (5 bases). The V end lost 6 bases, the J end lost 10 bases, and 30 bases lay between the germline ends. The CDR3 extends over 17 amino acids. The germline V gene encodes CDR1 MDHEN and CDR2 SYDVKM.